This T cell receptor (beta chain) was sequenced for a study of blood T cell repertoires in COVID-19. Study overall: PBMCs, B-cell-depleted T cells, or T cells provided the cDNA or gDNA that made up the material.

CDR3 length equals 14 residues. With 6 bases clipped from V and 6 bases from J, the junction kept 7 bases outside the gene matches. The germline CDR1 and CDR2 sequences are SNHLY and FYNNEI. In the study's own analysis: Amplified reference gene primers provided the basis for estimating nucleated cell counts. TCRdb's table, derived via immunoSEQ multiplex PCR, lists solely in-frame clones and lacks some. For V, J and clone size, that table is used; D and trimming come from the DNA. The table lists approximately 220,000 clones, about 80% of them singletons. The chain links TRBV2 to TRBJ2-2; 7 positions agree with TRBD2. The material sequenced was peripheral blood. The clonotype was recovered from a woman in her thirties who had recovered from COVID-19. The DNA of the CDR3 is TGTGCCAGCAGCGGAGGGACTACTGCCGGGGAGCTGTTTTTT. The encoded protein is CASSGGTTAGELFF.